This T cell receptor (beta chain) emerged from a study of T cell responses to AZD1222 COVID-19 vaccine. Study context: Doses given second, at about 4 or about 12 weeks, were pooled. Study-level results: Unmutated regions of variants are reportedly targeted by nearly half of spike-specific TCRs. Dominant at 160-218 and 743-854, vaccine-associated CD4 TCRs also spanned spike. Only a handful of AZD1222 recipients, roughly six in all, had baseline seropositivity.

Only in-frame clones appear in the TCRdb table, and some are missing; sequencing was by immunoSEQ multiplex PCR. The sample contains 75,000 to 85,000 clones, about nine tenths of which appear only once. The CDR3 contains 13 residues. V shed 3 bases, J shed 9 bases, and the junction held 7 bases outside the gene matches. On this clone itself: Its specificity is unknown.

The sample was peripheral blood, taken on day 0 of AZD1222 vaccination. The clonotype comes from an adult in good health. The chain is built from TRBV12-3 or TRBV12-4 and TRBJ1-1, with 7 bases identical to TRBD1. CDR3 sequence reads: CASSFKGGVKAFF. The CDR3 coding sequence is TGTGCCAGCAGTTTTAAAGGGGGCGTGAAAGCTTTCTTT.